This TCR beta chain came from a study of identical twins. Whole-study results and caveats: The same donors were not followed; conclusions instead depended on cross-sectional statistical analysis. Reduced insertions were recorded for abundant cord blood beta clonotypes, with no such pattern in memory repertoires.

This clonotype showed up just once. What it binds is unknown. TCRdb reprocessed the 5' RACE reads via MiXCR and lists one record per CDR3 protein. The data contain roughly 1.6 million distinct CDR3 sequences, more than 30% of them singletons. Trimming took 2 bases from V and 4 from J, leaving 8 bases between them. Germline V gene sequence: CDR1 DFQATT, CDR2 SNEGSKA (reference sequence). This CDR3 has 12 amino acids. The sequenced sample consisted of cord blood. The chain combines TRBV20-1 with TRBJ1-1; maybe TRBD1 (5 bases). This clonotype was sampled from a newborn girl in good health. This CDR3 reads CSARRQFTEAFF. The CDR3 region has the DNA TGCAGTGCTAGAAGACAGTTCACTGAAGCTTTCTTT.